This passage covers 22 T cell receptor beta chains from one sample sequenced in a study of cytomegalovirus exposure and HLA in healthy donors. The PCR had 60 Vbeta and 13 Jbeta primers. Clones were read by immunoSEQ multiplex PCR, and TCRdb kept only the in-frame ones, dropping some. The sample contains 140,000 or so clones, approximately 84% of which appear only once. The sequenced sample was PBMCs. The origin of the receptors is a woman aged 55-69 years in good health and CMV-seropositive.

V and J are TRBV6-5 and TRBJ2-7, with a possible D match to TRBD2 (5 bases). There are 15 residues in the CDR3. Germline CDR1 reads MNHEY; CDR2 reads SVGAGI. The germline V and J ends were trimmed by 8 bases and 3 bases, with 20 bases remaining between them. CDR3 DNA: TGTGCCAGCGGTTTCAAATTAGAGGGTGACTACGAGCAGTACTTC. Translating it yields CASGFKLEGDYEQYF.

The V and J genes are TRBV5-6 and TRBJ2-7; tentatively, D is TRBD2 (7 bases). Trimming left V 5 bases short and J 2 bases short, with 17 bases between. This CDR3 has 15 amino acids. From germline, CDR1 is SGHDT and CDR2 YYEEEE. This chain's CDR3 is CASRMGGACAYEQYF. The CDR3 DNA is TGTGCCAGCAGGATGGGGGGGGCCTGCGCCTACGAGCAGTACTTC.

DNA of the CDR3: TGTGCCAGCAGTGGGTCTAGCGGGACGTACGAGCAGTACTTC. Its protein product is CASSGSSGTYEQYF. V is TRBV11-3 and J is TRBJ2-7; 9 bases map to TRBD2. Germline V CDR1 and CDR2: SGHNT, YENEEA. The CDR3 length is 14 residues. The ends lost 6 bases at V and 4 bases at J; junction bases unmatched: 7.

This clone was seen a single time. This chain links TRBV2 with TRBJ1-1; perhaps TRBD1 as D (6 bases). Trimming stripped 3 bases from V and 8 bases from J, with 10 bases between. The CDR3 length is 12 residues. From germline, CDR1 is SNHLY and CDR2 FYNNEI. The CDR3 loop is CASSELDREAFF. The CDR3 bases are TGTGCCAGCAGTGAGTTAGACAGGGAAGCTTTCTTT.

Here the CDR3 DNA reads TGTGCCTGGAGTACCGGGACAGGGCTCTACGAGCAGTACTTC. It translates to CAWSTGTGLYEQYF. The chain uses TRBV30 and TRBJ2-7; 9 bases agree with TRBD1. With 2 bases clipped from V and 3 bases from J, the junction kept 5 bases outside the gene matches. Germline V CDR1 and CDR2: GTSNPN, SVGIG (reference sequence). The CDR3 has 14 amino acids.

The genes are TRBV5-4 and TRBJ2-7; 14 bases align to TRBD2. CDR1 and CDR2 from the germline V gene are SGHNT and YYREEE (reference sequence). This CDR3 comprises 14 residues. V shed 5 bases, J shed 7 bases, and the junction held 5 bases outside the gene matches. DNA for the CDR3: TGTGCCAGCAGTCCGACTAGCGGGAGGGGAGAGCAGTACTTC. This sequence encodes CASSPTSGRGEQYF.

The V call is TRBV19, the J call TRBJ1-1; D might be TRBD1 (5 bases). The CDR3 sequence is 14 residues long. V lost 6 bases to trimming and J lost 0 bases, with 11 bases between them. CDR1 and CDR2 from the germline V gene are LNHDA and SQIVND (reference sequence). CDR3 sequence (DNA): TGTGCCAGTAGACAGGAGTCTATGAACACTGAAGCTTTCTTT. Translated, it gives CASRQESMNTEAFF. Supplemented by reference TRBV19 and TRBJ1-1, the full variable domain reads DGGITQSPKYLFRKEGQNVTLSCEQNLNHDAMYWYRQDPGQGLRLIYYSQIVNDFQKGDIAEGYSVSREKKESFPLTVTSAQKNPTAFYLCASRQESMNTEAFFGQGTRLTVV.

The V and J genes are TRBV9 and TRBJ2-5; a possible D gene is TRBD1 (6 bases). The CDR3 is made up of 13 amino acids. Germline loops: CDR1 SGDLS, CDR2 YYNGEE. V was shortened by 3 bases and J by 2 bases, with 8 bases between the two germline ends. This chain's CDR3 is CASSGTVQETQYF. For the CDR3, the DNA is TGTGCCAGCAGCGGGACAGTACAAGAGACCCAGTACTTC.

This chain joins TRBV5-4 and TRBJ1-3; the D gene is possibly TRBD1 (6 bases). V was pared by 3 bases and J by 1 base, with 23 bases between. The germline V gene has CDR1 SGHNT and CDR2 YYREEE (reference sequence). CDR3 length: 19 residues. The chain's CDR3 is CASSSIPPRGQISGNTIYF. In nucleotides, the CDR3 is TGTGCCAGCAGCTCGATACCCCCCAGGGGACAAATTTCTGGAAACACCATATATTTT.

The genes are TRBV27 and TRBJ2-2, with 10 bases aligning to TRBD2. Per germline, CDR1 MNHEY and CDR2 SMNVEV (reference sequence). The J segment lost 1 base and the V segment lost 3 bases, leaving 2 bases of the junction unmatched. The CDR3 is made up of 16 amino acids. This chain's CDR3 is CASSFRLAGNTGELFF. In nucleotides, the CDR3 is TGTGCCAGCAGTTTCCGACTAGCGGGGAACACCGGGGAGCTGTTTTTT.

This chain links TRBV18 with TRBJ1-1, with TRBD1 identical over 7 bases. The germline V gene encodes CDR1 KGHSH and CDR2 LQKENI. Trimming took 6 bases from V and 8 from J; bases not matched to a gene: 6. This CDR3 has 12 residues. Here the CDR3 DNA reads TGTGCCAGCTCCCTAGGGGGCAACGAAGCTTTCTTT. It specifies CASSLGGNEAFF.

This chain connects TRBV28 to TRBJ2-7; TRBD2 aligns across 11 bases. Trimming removed 6 bases from V and 4 bases from J; junction bases left unmatched: 5. The CDR3 is made up of 14 amino acids. Germline CDR1 reads MDHEN; CDR2 reads SYDVKM. DNA for the CDR3: TGTGCCAGCAGATCCACTAGCGGGAGATACGAGCAGTACTTC. Translation gives CASRSTSGRYEQYF.

The gene calls are TRBV21-1 and TRBJ2-7; the table's D gene call, TRBD1, was not cross checked with the DNA. TRBV21-1 is a documented pseudogene. CDR3 length: 15 amino acids. CDR3 residues: CASSKEGTASYEQYF. The CDR3 DNA is TGTGCCAGCAGCAAAGAGGGGACAGCCTCCTACGAGCAGTACTTC.

With regard to this clone: Since no conserved phenylalanine or tryptophan closes the CDR3, a read error is the likely cause. This chain uses TRBV6-6 with TRBJ2-2; TRBD2 is a possible D gene (7 bases). Per germline, CDR1 MNHNY and CDR2 SVGAGI (reference sequence). The CDR3 runs 16 residues. V dropped 7 bases and J dropped 6 bases, with 21 bases sitting between them. Here the CDR3 reads CASTGGQGRLAGELFV. The DNA of the CDR3 is TGTGCCAGCACGGGGGGCCAGGGGCGGTTGGCCGGGGAGCTGTTTGTT.

The chain combines TRBV5-1 with TRBJ1-1; tentatively, D is TRBD1 (5 bases). Trimming pared 0 bases from V and 5 bases from J, leaving 8 bases between. Germline V gives CDR1 SGHRS, CDR2 YFSETQ. The CDR3 is 13 amino acids. The CDR3 sequence is CASSLGGVTEAFF. The CDR3 bases are TGCGCCAGCAGCTTGGGGGGGGTAACTGAAGCTTTCTTT.

This clone is a singleton in its sample. V usage is TRBV11-2 and J usage is TRBJ2-7; D is possibly TRBD1 (6 bases). In germline, CDR1 is SGHAT, CDR2 FQNNGV. The length of the CDR3 is 14 residues. Trimming took off 2 bases at V and 3 bases at J, with 11 bases between the two ends. CDR3 protein: CASSLSEGGYEQYF. The CDR3 DNA reads as TGTGCCAGCAGCTTATCGGAAGGGGGCTACGAGCAGTACTTC.

The rearrangement joins TRBV6-1 to TRBJ1-4; 7 nucleotides agree with TRBD1. The CDR3 loop spans 13 amino acids. Germline V gene sequence: CDR1 MNHNS, CDR2 SASEGT. The J segment lost 8 bases and the V segment lost 7 bases, leaving 7 bases of the junction unmatched. The CDR3 DNA reads as TGTGCCAGCACCCTGACAGGGCTAGAAAAACTGTTTTTT. Its translation is CASTLTGLEKLFF.

V and J are TRBV10-3 and TRBJ2-1; weak D call: TRBD2 (6 bases). Germline lookup yields CDR1 ENHRY and CDR2 SYGVKD. The V gene lost 5 bases and the J gene lost 3 bases, with 8 bases spanning the gap. The CDR3 loop spans 13 amino acids. Here the CDR3 reads CAISRESYNEQFF. The CDR3 coding sequence is TGTGCCATCAGTCGGGAGAGCTACAATGAGCAGTTCTTC.

The V and J genes are TRBV13 and TRBJ1-2; 8 nucleotides align to TRBD1. The V gene's germline CDR1 is PRHDT and CDR2 FYEKMQ (reference sequence). Trimming removed 4 bases from V and 3 bases from J; junction bases left unmatched: 7. CDR3 size: 15 residues. The CDR3 protein is CASSSWTGRDYGYTF. In DNA, the CDR3 is TGTGCCAGCAGCTCCTGGACAGGGAGGGACTATGGCTACACCTTC.

The chain is built from TRBV4-1 and TRBJ2-5, with D possibly matching TRBD2 (6 bases). The V end lost 1 base, the J end lost 4 bases, and 13 bases lay between the germline ends. The CDR3 is 15 amino acids. CDR1 and CDR2 (germline): MGHRA, YSYEKL. The CDR3 nucleotides read TGCGCCAGCAGCCAAGCCTTCCACGGGGGAGAGACCCAGTACTTC. The encoded protein is CASSQAFHGGETQYF.

The chain recombines TRBV4-2 with TRBJ2-2; 8 bases are a match to TRBD2. In germline, CDR1 is LGHNA, CDR2 YNFKEQ. V was clipped by 6 bases and J by 6 bases; unmatched bases: 12. CDR3 length: 16 residues. The CDR3 bases are TGTGCCAGCAGTCCATGGCTAGCGGGTGGAGCCGGGGAGCTGTTTTTT. Residues: CASSPWLAGGAGELFF.

The chain couples TRBV5-4 to TRBJ2-2; the D gene is possibly TRBD2 (5 bases). This CDR3 has 14 residues. Germline CDR1 is SGHNT and CDR2 is YYREEE (reference sequence). The ends were cut back, 4 bases at V and 4 bases at J, with 11 bases in the middle. As DNA, the CDR3 is TGTGCCAGCAGCGGCGGGCTGCCCACCGGGGAGCTGTTTTTT. Its translation is CASSGGLPTGELFF.